This is a list of T cell receptor beta chains from one sample in a study of identical twins. TCRdb itself ran the 5' RACE reads through MiXCR, one entry per CDR3 protein. This sample has 450,000 to 600,000 distinct CDR3 sequences, with 20% to 25% found just once. Another study also made use of these data, one on yellow fever vaccine responses in identical twins.

The sequenced material came from CD4+ T cells sorted from blood. The receptor set was obtained from a woman aged 18-30 years in good health. Each CDR3 is given with its conserved first and last residue. The D gene is left open where the match is weak. Expanded clones get a size class; other rows say once, few or many, or leave the size out.

d_gene	abundance	j_gene	v_gene	CDR3aa	CDR3nt
TRBD2	few	TRBJ2-1	TRBV28	CASRPPGLAGDSQFF	TGTGCCAGCCGACCTCCGGGACTAGCCGGAGACTCGCAGTTCTTC
TRBD2	.	TRBJ2-7	TRBV10-3	CAISEAGDLYEQYF	TGTGCCATCAGTGAAGCGGGAGATTTATACGAGCAGTACTTC
.	once	TRBJ2-6	TRBV7-9	CASSSGSTSGANVLTF	TGTGCCAGCAGCTCCGGCAGCACCTCTGGGGCCAACGTCCTGACTTTC
.	many	TRBJ2-1	TRBV5-1	CASSLARVNTNEQFF	TGCGCCAGCAGCTTGGCCAGAGTTAACACCAATGAGCAGTTCTTC
.	.	TRBJ2-7	TRBV7-9	CASSLGLGAPYEQYF	TGTGCCAGCAGCCTAGGTTTGGGGGCACCCTACGAGCAGTACTTC
TRBD2	.	TRBJ2-7	TRBV2	CASGPSGKDEQYF	TGTGCCAGCGGGCCTAGCGGGAAGGACGAGCAGTACTTC
TRBD1	.	TRBJ1-5	TRBV12-3/TRBV12-4	CASSLRQGGEAGQPQHF	TGTGCCAGCAGTTTACGACAGGGAGGTGAAGCTGGTCAGCCCCAGCATTTT
TRBD2	few	TRBJ2-2	TRBV11-1	CASEGNPTLAVNTGELFF	TGTGCCAGTGAGGGGAACCCGACTCTAGCGGTGAACACCGGGGAGCTGTTTTTT
TRBD1	few	TRBJ1-3	TRBV2	CASGTVGNTIYF	TGTGCCAGCGGGACAGTTGGAAACACCATATATTTT
TRBD1	few	TRBJ1-4	TRBV14	CASSPLGTGGNEKLFF	TGTGCCAGCAGCCCTCTCGGGACAGGGGGTAATGAAAAACTGTTTTTT
.	many	TRBJ1-2	TRBV5-1	CASSLAAGESYGYTF	TGCGCCAGCAGCTTGGCCGCCGGTGAGAGCTATGGCTACACCTTC
TRBD2	.	TRBJ2-1	TRBV11-2	CASSLERASGRGNEQFF	TGTGCCAGCAGCTTAGAAAGGGCTAGCGGCCGTGGCAATGAGCAGTTCTTC
.	.	TRBJ1-6	TRBV27	CASSFRNDNSPLHF	TGTGCCAGCAGTTTCCGGAATGATAATTCACCCCTCCACTTT
TRBD2	.	TRBJ2-2	TRBV2	CASGGLAGPSGELFF	TGTGCCAGCGGCGGACTAGCGGGACCCTCCGGGGAGCTGTTTTTT
TRBD2	.	TRBJ2-1	TRBV7-3	CASSLTGGGPGNEQFF	TGTGCCAGCAGCTTAACCGGGGGAGGGCCGGGCAATGAGCAGTTCTTC
.	.	TRBJ2-1	TRBV28	CASSPPGLNEQFF	TGTGCCAGCAGTCCGCCCGGACTTAATGAGCAGTTCTTC
.	few	TRBJ1-2	TRBV18	CASSPPNSGYTF	TGTGCCAGCTCACCACCCAACTCGGGCTACACCTTC
.	few	TRBJ2-1	TRBV20-1	CSATFWGEQFF	TGCAGTGCTACATTCTGGGGCGAGCAGTTCTTC
.	.	TRBJ1-1	TRBV28	CASSSGGAPTEAFF	TGTGCCAGCAGCTCCGGGGGGGCGCCAACTGAAGCTTTCTTT
.	few	TRBJ1-2	TRBV2	CAGRQEMIYGYTF	TGTGCCGGTAGACAGGAAATGATCTATGGCTACACCTTC
.	few	TRBJ1-1	TRBV12-3/TRBV12-4	CASLRMNTEAFF	TGTGCCAGCTTGCGGATGAACACTGAAGCTTTCTTT
.	many	TRBJ2-5	TRBV12-3/TRBV12-4	CASSLLTGSAQYF	TGTGCCAGCAGTTTACTCACAGGGTCGGCCCAGTACTTC
.	few	TRBJ1-2	TRBV28	CASSLRAGIYGYTF	TGTGCCAGCAGTTTACGAGCAGGGATTTATGGCTACACCTTC
TRBD2	.	TRBJ2-7	TRBV20-1	CSAREASGSHEQYF	TGCAGTGCTAGAGAGGCTAGCGGGAGCCACGAGCAGTACTTC
.	.	TRBJ2-3	TRBV10-2	CASWTPGGAGADTQYF	TGCGCCAGCTGGACCCCAGGGGGCGCGGGGGCAGATACGCAGTATTTT
.	.	TRBJ2-7	TRBV5-1	CASSTPAGAAYEQYF	TGCGCCAGCAGCACACCCGCCGGGGCTGCCTACGAGCAGTACTTC
.	few	TRBJ2-7	TRBV9	CASSAGSGSYEQYF	TGTGCCAGCAGCGCCGGTAGCGGCTCCTACGAGCAGTACTTC
.	.	TRBJ1-4	TRBV12-3/TRBV12-4	CASSLDGGGEKLFF	TGTGCCAGCAGCCTCGACGGGGGTGGAGAAAAACTGTTTTTT
TRBD1	.	TRBJ2-7	TRBV27	CASSKTGLVYEQYF	TGTGCCAGCAGTAAGACAGGGTTAGTATACGAGCAGTACTTC
TRBD1	few	TRBJ1-5	TRBV12-3/TRBV12-4	CASSSPAGGIAQPQHF	TGTGCCAGCAGCTCCCCGGCAGGGGGCATCGCTCAGCCCCAGCATTTT
TRBD2	few	TRBJ2-6	TRBV27	CASSTLAGGPGANVLTF	TGTGCCAGCAGTACTCTAGCGGGAGGGCCTGGGGCCAACGTCCTGACTTTC
TRBD1	.	TRBJ2-4	TRBV12-3/TRBV12-4	CASSNHRGLIAKNIQYF	TGTGCCAGCAGTAACCACAGGGGCTTGATAGCCAAAAACATTCAGTACTTC
.	.	TRBJ1-5	TRBV12-3/TRBV12-4	CASSLRAASGISNQPQHF	TGTGCCAGCAGTTTACGGGCGGCTAGCGGAATCAGCAATCAGCCCCAGCATTTT
.	many	TRBJ2-3	TRBV11-2	CASSLSNGGTQYF	TGTGCCAGCAGCTTATCCAACGGGGGCACGCAGTATTTT
.	few	TRBJ2-3	TRBV6-1	CASSEGSIDTQYF	TGTGCCAGCAGTGAAGGCTCGATAGATACGCAGTATTTT
.	.	TRBJ2-3	TRBV5-1	CASSLSGDRTDTQYF	TGCGCCAGCAGCTTGTCAGGGGATCGTACAGATACGCAGTATTTT
.	.	TRBJ2-7	TRBV29-1	CSGPGPRIGYEQYF	TGCAGCGGACCCGGTCCACGGATAGGCTACGAGCAGTACTTC
.	.	TRBJ2-3	TRBV6-5	CASRLLGGTDTQYF	TGTGCCAGCCGATTACTGGGGGGCACAGATACGCAGTATTTT
TRBD2	.	TRBJ2-1	TRBV10-3	CAMRGTSGRADVYEQFF	TGTGCCATGAGGGGGACTAGCGGGAGGGCCGACGTTTATGAGCAGTTCTTC
.	.	TRBJ2-5	TRBV5-1	CASSFYLVGVTGQETQYF	TGCGCCAGCAGCTTTTATCTTGTTGGAGTGACAGGCCAAGAGACCCAGTACTTC
TRBD1	.	TRBJ1-1	TRBV10-3	CATAGQTNTEAFF	TGTGCCACCGCGGGACAGACAAACACTGAAGCTTTCTTT
.	few	TRBJ1-3	TRBV12-3/TRBV12-4	CASRSSGEGGNTIYF	TGTGCCAGCAGATCTAGCGGGGAGGGAGGAAACACCATATATTTT
.	.	TRBJ2-1	TRBV24-1	CATSESGQGQYEQFF	TGTGCCACCAGTGAGAGCGGCCAGGGGCAGTATGAGCAGTTCTTC
TRBD2	.	TRBJ2-2	TRBV2	CASSAQRGTGELFF	TGTGCCAGCAGTGCGCAGCGGGGGACCGGGGAGCTGTTTTTT
.	.	TRBJ1-2	TRBV5-1	CASSPQDVSDGYTF	TGCGCCAGCAGCCCGCAGGACGTTTCGGATGGCTACACCTTC
TRBD1	.	TRBJ2-2	TRBV28	CASKGRGLGGELFF	TGTGCCAGCAAGGGCAGGGGGTTGGGCGGGGAGCTGTTTTTT